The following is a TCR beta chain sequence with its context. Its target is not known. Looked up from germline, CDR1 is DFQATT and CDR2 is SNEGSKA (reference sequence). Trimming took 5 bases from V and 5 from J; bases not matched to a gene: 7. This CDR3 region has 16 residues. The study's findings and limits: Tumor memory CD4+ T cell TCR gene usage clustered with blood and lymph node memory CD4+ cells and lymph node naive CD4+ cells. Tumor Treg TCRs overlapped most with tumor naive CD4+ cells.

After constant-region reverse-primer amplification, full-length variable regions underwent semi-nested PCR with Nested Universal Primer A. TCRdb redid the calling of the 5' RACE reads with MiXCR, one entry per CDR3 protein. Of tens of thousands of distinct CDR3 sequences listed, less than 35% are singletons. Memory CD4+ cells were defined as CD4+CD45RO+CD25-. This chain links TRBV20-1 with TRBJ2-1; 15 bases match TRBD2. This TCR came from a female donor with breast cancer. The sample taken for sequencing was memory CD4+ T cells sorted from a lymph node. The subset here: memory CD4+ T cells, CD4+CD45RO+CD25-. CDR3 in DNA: TGCAGTGCTGGACCCGGGACTAGCGGGAGGCACAATGAGCAGTTCTTC. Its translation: CSAGPGTSGRHNEQFF.